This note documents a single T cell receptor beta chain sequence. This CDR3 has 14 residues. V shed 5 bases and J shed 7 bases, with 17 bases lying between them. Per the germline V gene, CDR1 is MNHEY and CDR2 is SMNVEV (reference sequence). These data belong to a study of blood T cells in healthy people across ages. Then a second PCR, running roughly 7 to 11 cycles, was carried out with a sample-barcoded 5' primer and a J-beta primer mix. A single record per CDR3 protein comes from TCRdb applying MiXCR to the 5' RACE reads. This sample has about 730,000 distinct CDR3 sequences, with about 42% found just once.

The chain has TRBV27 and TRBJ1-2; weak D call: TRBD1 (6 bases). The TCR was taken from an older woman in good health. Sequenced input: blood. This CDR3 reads CASSRTGTTIGYTF. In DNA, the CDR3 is TGTGCCAGCAGTCGTACCGGGACAACGATTGGCTACACCTTC.